This T cell receptor beta chain was found in a study of T cell responses to AZD1222 COVID-19 vaccine. Measured with immunoSEQ multiplex PCR; TCRdb has only the in-frame clones, and not every one. The sample comprises about 49,000 clones, 60% to 85% of which are singletons, and roughly 6.6% rests with the top ten. Study results and limitations: Spike-spanning, vaccine-associated CD4 TCRs were dominant at 160-218 and 743-854.

Concerning this clone itself: Antigen: not known.

V lost 7 bases to trimming and J lost 1 base; unmatched junction nucleotides: 5. Germline CDR1 is MDHEN and CDR2 is SYDVKM. The CDR3 sequence is 15 residues long. The rearrangement links TRBV28 to TRBJ1-3; 9 bases are a match to TRBD1. Specimen: peripheral blood, collected on day 0 of AZD1222 vaccination. This receptor was identified in an adult in good health. The CDR3 here is CASTLQGASGNTIYF. The CDR3 DNA follows: TGTGCCAGCACCCTACAGGGGGCTTCTGGAAACACCATATATTTT.